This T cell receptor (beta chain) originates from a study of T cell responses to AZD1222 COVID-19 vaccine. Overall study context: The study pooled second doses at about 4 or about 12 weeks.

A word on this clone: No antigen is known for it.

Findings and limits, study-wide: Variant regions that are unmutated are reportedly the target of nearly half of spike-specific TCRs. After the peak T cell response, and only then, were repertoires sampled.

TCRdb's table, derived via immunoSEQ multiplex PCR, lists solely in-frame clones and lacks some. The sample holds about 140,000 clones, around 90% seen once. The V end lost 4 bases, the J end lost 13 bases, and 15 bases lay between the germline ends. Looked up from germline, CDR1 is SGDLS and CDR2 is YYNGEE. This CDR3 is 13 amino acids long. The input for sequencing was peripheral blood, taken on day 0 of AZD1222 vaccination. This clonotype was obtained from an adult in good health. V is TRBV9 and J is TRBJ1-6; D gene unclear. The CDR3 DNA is TGTGCCAGCAGCCCCGTGGGATCGGGGCCCCTCCACTTT. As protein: CASSPVGSGPLHF.